These T cell receptor beta chains were read from a single sample in a study of CD8 T cells in ankylosing spondylitis. TCRdb ran MiXCR on the 5' RACE reads and lists one entry per CDR3 protein. The data hold about 340,000 distinct CDR3 sequences, with 14% to 15% observed a single time. The specimen sequenced was blood, either unsorted or a sorted T cell fraction (not recorded which). Source of these receptors: a male donor with ankylosing spondylitis or in good health (not recorded which). Each CDR3 is given with its conserved first and last residue. Each record gives: clone size, D gene, V gene, J gene, CDR3 protein, CDR3 DNA. D genes are given only for firm matches. Size is stated for part of the rows, as once, few or many counts, or as a class when the clone is expanded.

>.|.|TRBV3-1|TRBJ2-1
CASSQVSGLVNEQFF
TGTGCCAGCAGCCAAGTTTCGGGGCTGGTGAATGAGCAGTTCTTC
>few|.|TRBV11-2|TRBJ1-2
CASSPGTVEGYTF
TGTGCCAGCAGCCCCGGGACGGTCGAAGGCTACACCTTC
>many|.|TRBV20-1|TRBJ2-1
CSARDPTSSYNEQFF
TGCAGTGCTAGAGATCCCACTAGCTCCTACAATGAGCAGTTCTTC
>.|.|TRBV4-1|TRBJ2-7
CASSQGYTYEQYF
TGCGCCAGCAGCCAAGGCTATACCTACGAGCAGTACTTC
>.|.|TRBV12-3/TRBV12-4|TRBJ2-3
CASSFLLPSTDTQYF
TGTGCCAGCAGTTTCTTGCTTCCTAGCACAGATACGCAGTATTTT
>many|.|TRBV20-1|TRBJ1-1
CSAKAGRGLNTEAFF
TGCAGTGCTAAGGCGGGACGGGGTTTGAACACTGAAGCTTTCTTT
>few|.|TRBV10-3|TRBJ1-4
CAISESGKNEKLFF
TGTGCCATCAGTGAATCAGGGAAGAATGAAAAACTGTTTTTT
>few|TRBD2|TRBV24-1|TRBJ2-3
CATSDWTSGSTDTQYF
TGTGCCACCAGTGATTGGACTAGCGGTAGCACAGATACGCAGTATTTT
>.|.|TRBV2|TRBJ2-7
CASNGQHTGQYF
TGTGCCAGCAATGGACAGCACACGGGGCAGTACTTC
>few|.|TRBV12-3/TRBV12-4|TRBJ1-1
CASIGKGSGTEAFF
TGTGCCAGCATCGGGAAAGGGTCGGGCACTGAAGCTTTCTTT
>.|TRBD2|TRBV27|TRBJ2-1
CASSFTSGRVYGEQFF
TGTGCCAGCAGTTTCACTAGCGGGAGGGTCTACGGTGAGCAGTTCTTC
>many|TRBD2|TRBV10-3|TRBJ2-1
CAISAEAGGLRNEQFF
TGTGCCATCAGTGCCGAAGCGGGAGGGCTTCGGAATGAGCAGTTCTTC
>.|.|TRBV28|TRBJ2-7
CASSLRGEGAQYF
TGTGCCAGCAGTTTACGGGGTGAGGGAGCGCAGTACTTC
>many|.|TRBV20-1|TRBJ2-2
CSARMYGGNTGELFF
TGCAGTGCTAGAATGTACGGGGGAAACACCGGGGAGCTGTTTTTT
>.|.|TRBV7-6|TRBJ2-5
CASSSTLQETQYF
TGTGCCAGCAGCTCGACTCTGCAAGAGACCCAGTACTTC
>.|TRBD2|TRBV12-3/TRBV12-4|TRBJ2-1
CASSALAGAFNEQFF
TGTGCCAGCAGCGCACTAGCGGGGGCTTTTAATGAGCAGTTCTTC
>many|.|TRBV9|TRBJ2-1
CASSVVPSSYNEQFF
TGTGCCAGCAGCGTAGTTCCTAGCTCCTACAATGAGCAGTTCTTC
>few|.|TRBV5-6|TRBJ1-1
CASSFLGFGTEAFF
TGTGCCAGCAGCTTTCTCGGGTTCGGCACTGAAGCTTTCTTT
>.|.|TRBV5-1|TRBJ2-1
CASSLAADSSYNEQFF
TGCGCCAGCAGCTTGGCCGCGGACAGTTCCTACAATGAGCAGTTCTTC
>many|TRBD1|TRBV12-3/TRBV12-4|TRBJ2-2
CASSRRTGGTGELFF
TGTGCCAGCAGTAGGCGGACAGGGGGCACCGGGGAGCTGTTTTTT
>few|.|TRBV3-1|TRBJ2-7
CASSPLGYEQYF
TGTGCCAGCAGCCCATTGGGGTACGAGCAGTACTTC
>few|.|TRBV7-2|TRBJ1-6
CASSLEPGLDSPLHF
TGTGCCAGCAGCTTAGAACCGGGACTAGATTCACCCCTCCACTTT